This TCR beta chain stems from a study of CD4 T cells in relation to SARS-CoV-2 and coronaviruses. Naive and memory CD4+ T cells were separated from cryopreserved PBMCs. TCRdb keeps only in-frame clones here, not all; method: immunoSEQ multiplex PCR. The sample carries 50,000 to 65,000 clones, around 92% recorded once. Germline lookup yields CDR1 SGHNT and CDR2 YYREEE (reference sequence). This CDR3 has 15 amino acids. The J segment lost 6 bases and the V segment lost 0 bases, leaving 7 bases of the junction unmatched. What was sequenced was naive CD4+ T cells from PBMCs. Subset indicated: naive CD4+ T cells isolated by negative enrichment. The sequence came from an adult with COVID-19. This chain uses TRBV5-4 with TRBJ1-1, with 8 bases fitting TRBD1. This CDR3 is CASSLVGQGNAEAFF. In nucleotides, the CDR3 is TGTGCCAGCAGCTTGGTCGGACAGGGAAACGCTGAAGCTTTCTTT.